The 12 T cell receptor beta chains below all came from one sample that was sequenced in a study of blood T cell repertoires in COVID-19. Assay used: immunoSEQ multiplex PCR; TCRdb lists only in-frame clones, some missing. The repertoire consists of about 260,000 clones, with approximately 83% occurring once and the leading ten covering roughly 14%. Material: peripheral blood. The receptor set was obtained from a human donor in a cohort sampled during active COVID-19.

The chain uses TRBV4-3 and TRBJ1-3; TRBD1 matches 8 bases. The CDR3 loop spans 17 amino acids. Per the germline V gene, CDR1 is LGHNA and CDR2 is YSLEER. With V trimmed by 4 bases and J by 1 base, 9 bases remained unmatched. CDR3 sequence reads: CASSLLRTGLSGNTIYF. The CDR3 DNA reads TGCGCCAGCAGCCTCCTGCGGACAGGGCTGTCTGGAAACACCATATATTTT.

The rearrangement joins TRBV27 to TRBJ1-2, with TRBD1 matching over 7 bases. In germline, CDR1 is MNHEY, CDR2 SMNVEV (reference sequence). V lost 4 bases, J lost 6 bases, and 8 bases stayed unmatched. The CDR3 runs 14 residues. CDR3 DNA sequence: TGTGCCAGCAGTTCATACAGGGGAGCAAATGGCTACACCTTC. Its translation is CASSSYRGANGYTF.

The rearrangement joins TRBV19 to TRBJ2-3; TRBD2 aligns across 11 bases. CDR1 and CDR2 from the germline V gene are LNHDA and SQIVND (reference sequence). The CDR3 spans 12 residues. V lost 6 bases to trimming and J lost 8 bases; unmatched junction nucleotides: 1. CDR3 nucleotide sequence: TGTGCCAGTAGAGGACTAGCGGGTACGCAGTATTTT. It codes for CASRGLAGTQYF.

This sequence joins TRBV7-2 and TRBJ1-5; D not resolved. V dropped 4 bases and J dropped 5 bases, with 9 bases sitting between them. CDR1 and CDR2 (germline): SGHTA, FQGNSA. There are 13 residues in the CDR3. The CDR3 region is CASSSMRDQPQHF. CDR3 sequence (DNA): TGTGCCAGCAGCTCAATGCGAGATCAGCCCCAGCATTTT.

The J gene is TRBJ2-6, the V gene TRBV5-1; maybe TRBD1 (6 bases). The CDR3 has 16 amino acids. Germline CDR1 SGHRS, CDR2 YFSETQ. V lost 0 bases, J lost 0 bases, and 7 bases lay in between. The CDR3 DNA reads as TGCGCCAGCAGCTTGGCACAGGGCTCTGGGGCCAACGTCCTGACTTTC. Its translation: CASSLAQGSGANVLTF.

V gene TRBV6-6 combines with J gene TRBJ2-3; 7 nucleotides match TRBD2. With V trimmed by 7 bases and J by 5 bases, 15 bases remained unmatched. The CDR3 loop spans 16 amino acids. Germline CDR1 reads MNHNY; CDR2 reads SVGAGI (reference sequence). The CDR3, as DNA: TGTGCCAGCAAATCCGCCAGGGCGGGAGAAAGAGATACGCAGTATTTT. Residues: CASKSARAGERDTQYF.

Only one count was recorded for this clone. The chain has TRBV7-9 and TRBJ2-3; the D gene is possibly TRBD1 (7 bases). The CDR3 contains 16 residues. V lost 5 bases to trimming and J lost 5 bases, with 20 bases between them. The germline V gene encodes CDR1 SEHNR and CDR2 FQNEAQ (reference sequence). This CDR3 is CASSPRGTVKGDTQYF. Written as DNA, the CDR3 is TGTGCCAGCAGCCCACGCGGGACAGTCAAAGGAGATACGCAGTATTTT.

This clone turned up a few times. This chain links TRBV4-1 with TRBJ2-2; 12 positions agree with TRBD2. Germline V gene data show CDR1 as MGHRA and CDR2 as YSYEKL. The V gene end was trimmed by 1 base and the J gene end by 9 bases; junction bases not matched to a gene: 9. This CDR3 comprises 17 residues. CDR3 sequence (DNA): TGCGCCAGCAGCCAAGTCGGCCTAGCGGGAGGGTTTAGGGAGCTGTTTTTT. Translating it yields CASSQVGLAGGFRELFF.

The chain couples TRBV10-1 to TRBJ2-3; a weak D match, TRBD2 (6 bases). Germline V gene lookup returns CDR1 WNHNN and CDR2 SYGVQD (reference sequence). CDR3 size: 14 residues. With 3 bases removed from V and 3 bases from J, the gap between germline ends came to 10 bases. The CDR3 DNA follows: TGCGCCAGCAGTGATGGAGGGGTTACAGATACGCAGTATTTT. This gives the protein CASSDGGVTDTQYF.

This chain links TRBV6-5 with TRBJ1-2, with a possible D match to TRBD1 (6 bases). V lost 6 bases and J 5 bases, leaving 13 bases between the germline ends. CDR3 length: 13 residues. CDR1 MNHEY and CDR2 SVGAGI come from the germline V gene. The DNA of the CDR3 is TGTGCCAGCAGAGTACGTACAGGGTATGGCTACACCTTC. Translated, it gives CASRVRTGYGYTF.

This chain links TRBV3-1 (or the pseudogene TRBV3-2) with TRBJ1-6; the match to TRBD1 covers 8 bases. The CDR3 contains 14 residues. Germline CDR1 LGHDT, CDR2 YNNKEL (reference sequence). V shed 4 bases, J shed 10 bases, and the junction held 6 bases outside the gene matches. The CDR3 nucleotides are TGTGCCAGCAGCCCTCAGGGGGCTAAATCACCCCTCCACTTT. It yields the protein CASSPQGAKSPLHF.

The CDR3 DNA follows: TGTGCCACCAGTGCGGCACTAGCGGGAGGAATTAACACCGGGGAGCTGTTTTTT. Translated, it gives CATSAALAGGINTGELFF. The J gene is TRBJ2-2, the V gene TRBV24-1; 12 bases agree with TRBD2. From germline, CDR1 is KGHDR and CDR2 SFDVKD. After removal of 5 bases from V and 2 bases from J, the junction contained 8 bases not matched to a gene. CDR3 size: 18 residues.